One sample yielded the 20 T cell receptor beta chains listed below, sequenced in a study of CD8+ T cells in alopecia areata. Treatment specified: oral pan-JAK inhibitor, 5-10 mg twice daily. Reverse transcribed after extraction, RNA yielded cDNA as the sequencing template. TCRdb keeps only in-frame clones here, not all; method: immunoSEQ multiplex PCR. Here the sample spans about 220,000 clones, around three fifths being singletons. This specimen was CD4+ T cells sorted from blood, taken at week 4, from a patient treated with tofacitinib. All receptors derive from a human donor with alopecia areata.

This clone turned up a few times. The V and J genes are TRBV15 and TRBJ1-3; tentatively, D is TRBD1 (6 bases). The CDR3 is 15 residues long. Germline CDR1 and CDR2: LNHNV and YYDKDF (reference sequence). Deletions cut 0 bases from V and 4 bases from J, with 10 bases between. The DNA for the CDR3 is TGTGCCACCAGCAGAGATGGGGGGCCCGGAAACACCATATATTTT. It is translated as CATSRDGGPGNTIYF.

This clone was observed a handful of times. This chain connects TRBV28 to TRBJ2-1; TRBD1 is a possible D gene (6 bases). Germline V lookup: CDR1 MDHEN, CDR2 SYDVKM. The germline V and J ends were trimmed by 2 bases and 16 bases, with 21 bases remaining between them. The CDR3 runs 14 residues. The CDR3 bases are TGTGCCAGCAGTTTAAGATCGGGGCCGGGACAAGGCTTCTTC. Encoded protein: CASSLRSGPGQGFF.

The chain has TRBV5-1 and TRBJ2-5, with TRBD1 matching 8 bases. The CDR3 runs 13 residues. Per germline, CDR1 SGHRS and CDR2 YFSETQ. V trimming: 2 bases; J trimming: 4 bases; junction bases outside the gene matches: 1. The chain's CDR3 is CASSFGQGETQYF. Here the CDR3 DNA reads TGCGCCAGCAGCTTCGGACAGGGAGAGACCCAGTACTTC. The full variable domain, completed using reference TRBV5-1 and TRBJ2-5, is KAGVTQTPRYLIKTRGQQVTLSCSPISGHRSVSWYQQTPGQGLQFLFEYFSETQRNKGNFPGRFSGRQFSNSRSEMNVSTLELGDSALYLCASSFGQGETQYFGPGTRLLVL.

This clone was seen a handful of times. The chain uses TRBV7-2 and TRBJ1-2; D ambiguous. The CDR3 has 12 residues. Germline CDR1 reads SGHTA; CDR2 reads FQGNSA. Trimming left V 3 bases short and J 7 bases short, with 9 bases between. CDR3 DNA: TGTGCCAGCAGCTTCCCCGGAAGTGGCTACACCTTC. It specifies CASSFPGSGYTF.

The chain uses TRBV6-6 and TRBJ2-2; D could derive from TRBD1 or TRBD2 (6 bases each). Trimming removed 5 bases from V and 8 bases from J, with 15 bases in between. Looked up from germline, CDR1 is MNHNY and CDR2 is SVGAGI (reference sequence). The CDR3 loop spans 14 amino acids. The CDR3 loop reads CASSARDISGELFF. As DNA, the CDR3 is TGTGCCAGCAGTGCGCGGGACATCTCAGGGGAGCTGTTTTTT.

The chain joins TRBV25-1 to TRBJ1-6; unclear D gene. CDR1 is MGHDK, CDR2 SYGVNS, per germline. This CDR3 has 13 residues. V gave up 1 base and J gave up 5 bases, with 3 bases separating them. CDR3 region: CASSEFHNSPLHF. CDR3 in DNA: TGTGCCAGCAGTGAATTCCATAATTCACCCCTCCACTTT.

The V gene is TRBV9, the J gene TRBJ2-5; 14 nucleotides align to TRBD2. Matching the DNA end better, TRBJ2-7 makes the J call doubtful. Germline loops: CDR1 SGDLS, CDR2 YYNGEE. CDR3 length: 15 residues. CDR3 DNA sequence: TGTGCCAGCAGCCCGGGACTAGCGGGGGCATACGAGCAGTACTTC. This codes for CASSPGLAGAYEQYF.

The V and J genes are TRBV11-2 and TRBJ2-7; D is uncertain. Trimming removed 1 base at V and 1 base at J, with 5 bases between. The V gene's germline CDR1 is SGHAT and CDR2 FQNNGV. This CDR3 has 13 amino acids. The CDR3 DNA follows: TGTGCCAGCAGCTTAGTTCTGTCCTACGAGCAGTACTTC. Translation gives CASSLVLSYEQYF.

This clone counts as medium-sized (0.01 to 0.1%). The rearrangement joins TRBV27 to TRBJ1-1; possibly TRBD1 for D (5 bases). V was trimmed by 6 bases and J by 3 bases, leaving 14 bases between them. In germline, CDR1 is MNHEY, CDR2 SMNVEV (reference sequence). The CDR3 consists of 14 residues. In DNA, the CDR3 is TGTGCCAGCAGGGGGGGATGGTTGGACACTGAAGCTTTCTTT. Amino acids: CASRGGWLDTEAFF.

The chain recombines TRBV7-8 with TRBJ2-7; D unclear. Germline V gene lookup returns CDR1 SGHVS and CDR2 FQNEAQ. Between the trimmed V and J ends, which lost 1 base and 2 bases, there was a span of 12 bases. The CDR3 spans 15 residues. The CDR3 nucleotides read TGTGCCAGCAGCTTAGTTTCACCTTACGCCTACGAGCAGTACTTC. It codes for CASSLVSPYAYEQYF.

The chain employs TRBV29-1 and TRBJ1-1, with D possibly TRBD1 on 5 matching bases. Germline CDR1 and CDR2: SQVTM and ANQGSEA. V gave up 6 bases and J gave up 11 bases, with 22 bases separating them. The CDR3 runs to 13 residues. CDR3 in DNA: TGCAGCGTCGACAGACTTCCCTCCGGAGGGGCTTTCTTT. Protein: CSVDRLPSGGAFF.

There are a few counts of this clone. This chain uses TRBV29-1 with TRBJ2-1; the D gene is possibly TRBD2 (6 bases). V lost 5 bases, J lost 12 bases, and 8 bases lay in between. Looked up from germline, CDR1 is SQVTM and CDR2 is ANQGSEA. This CDR3 contains 9 residues. The CDR3: CSVSGGQFF. The CDR3 coding sequence is TGCAGCGTTTCCGGGGGGCAGTTCTTC.

This clone was detected only a few times. The rearrangement joins TRBV29-1 to TRBJ1-1, with a weak D call TRBD1 (5 bases). The CDR3 covers 10 residues. CDR1 is SQVTM and CDR2 is ANQGSEA in the germline V gene. V was trimmed by 0 bases and J by 9 bases, leaving 5 bases between them. This chain's CDR3 is CSVEEGQAFF. The CDR3 nucleotides read TGCAGCGTTGAAGAGGGGCAAGCTTTCTTT.

This clone came up a few times. The genes are TRBV7-2 and TRBJ1-2; 7 bases line up with TRBD1. This CDR3 spans 13 amino acids. Germline assignment: CDR1 SGHTA and CDR2 FQGNSA. J was trimmed by 4 bases and V by 5 bases; bases with no gene match: 4. The CDR3 loop is CASSQGQSYGYTF. For the CDR3, the DNA is TGTGCCAGCAGCCAGGGACAGTCCTATGGCTACACCTTC.

This clone was recorded a few times. This sequence joins TRBV29-1 and TRBJ2-1; either TRBD1 or TRBD2 may supply D (5 bases each). V was cut by 2 bases and J by 6 bases, with 14 bases left in between. The CDR3 runs 14 residues. Germline V gene data show CDR1 as SQVTM and CDR2 as ANQGSEA. The CDR3 DNA follows: TGCAGCGTTGAACGGTGGGGACCAACCAATGAGCAGTTCTTC. Translation gives CSVERWGPTNEQFF.

The DNA of the CDR3 is TGTGCCAGTACCGCCCAACAGGGATTCTCCGGGGAGCTGTTTTTT. Translated: CASTAQQGFSGELFF. This chain links TRBV19 with TRBJ2-2, with D tentatively TRBD1 (6 bases). The V end lost 7 bases, the J end lost 6 bases, and 18 bases lay between the germline ends. Per germline, CDR1 LNHDA and CDR2 SQIVND (reference sequence). CDR3 length: 15 residues.

The genes are TRBV29-1 and TRBJ2-3; 7 nucleotides agree with TRBD1. This CDR3 is 13 amino acids long. Losses at the gene ends were 6 bases for V and 7 bases for J; bases not matched to a gene: 10. CDR1 is SQVTM and CDR2 is ANQGSEA in the germline V gene. CDR3 bases: TGCAGCGTCCGAAGGGGGCCGGGAAATACGCAGTATTTT. This translates into CSVRRGPGNTQYF.

This clone showed up just a few times. The chain's CDR3 is CASSEATQGGEQYF. CDR3 DNA: TGTGCCAGCAGTGAAGCGACCCAGGGAGGCGAGCAGTACTTC. The chain uses TRBV6-1 and TRBJ2-7; a possible D gene is TRBD2 (6 bases). V was cut by 0 bases and J by 6 bases, with 12 bases left in between. Germline V gene lookup returns CDR1 MNHNS and CDR2 SASEGT. The CDR3 totals 14 residues.

The chain recombines TRBV6-5 with TRBJ2-5, with D perhaps matching TRBD1 (5 bases). The CDR3 consists of 12 residues. Germline CDR1 is MNHEY and CDR2 is SVGAGI. The V gene lost 8 bases and the J gene lost 2 bases, with 9 bases spanning the gap. The CDR3 spells CASRAGQETQYF. CDR3 DNA sequence: TGTGCCAGCCGGGCAGGGCAAGAGACCCAGTACTTC.

CDR3 amino acids: CSVVRQGYYEQYF. CDR3 nucleotides: TGCAGCGTTGTGCGACAGGGATACTACGAGCAGTACTTC. The rearrangement uses TRBV29-1 and TRBJ2-7, with 7 bases identical to TRBD1. Germline V gene data show CDR1 as SQVTM and CDR2 as ANQGSEA. With V trimmed by 4 bases and J by 3 bases, 6 bases remained unmatched. There are 13 residues in the CDR3.